One sample yielded the 24 T cell receptor beta chains listed below, sequenced in a study of a mutant IDH1 vaccine in newly diagnosed glioma. The table came from immunoSEQ multiplex PCR; TCRdb's copy has only in-frame clones and leaves some out. This table has about 54,000 clones, about 85% appearing once. No antigens are known for them. Time point indicated: week 35, safety follow-up. Each vaccine dose was 300 ug of mutant IDH1 20-mer peptide, with topical imiquimod. The sample consisted of PBMCs, taken from a glioma patient whose treatment included an IDH1 peptide vaccine. The receptors derive from a woman aged 18-29 years with glioma.

The chain joins TRBV12-5 to TRBJ1-2, with a possible D match to TRBD1 (5 bases). V was clipped by 6 bases and J by 3 bases, with 17 bases between them. The germline gives CDR1 LGHNT, CDR2 FRNRAP. There are 15 residues in the CDR3. This CDR3 reads CASGAFPTVDYGYTF. In DNA, the CDR3 is TGTGCTAGTGGGGCATTCCCGACAGTCGACTATGGCTACACCTTC.

This chain joins TRBV6-4 and TRBJ1-1; a possible D gene is TRBD1 (6 bases). Germline CDR1 MRHNA, CDR2 SNTAGT. This CDR3 is built from 13 residues. Trimming stripped 3 bases from V and 3 bases from J, with 8 bases between. The chain's CDR3 is CASSEGGDTEAFF. The CDR3 coding sequence is TGTGCCAGCAGTGAAGGGGGTGACACTGAAGCTTTCTTT.

Here the CDR3 DNA reads TGTGCCAGCAGCTTAGACAATACGCAGTATTTT. This translates into CASSLDNTQYF. V is TRBV11-1 and J is TRBJ2-3; D unclear. CDR3 length equals 11 residues. Germline loops: CDR1 SGHAT, CDR2 FQDESV (reference sequence). V was clipped by 1 base and J by 7 bases, with 3 bases between them.

The genes are TRBV6-5 and TRBJ2-3; D might be TRBD1 (5 bases). V lost 2 bases and J 4 bases, leaving 16 bases between the germline ends. Germline CDR1 reads MNHEY; CDR2 reads SVGAGI. This CDR3 has 16 residues. CDR3 residues: CASSYLLTEPPDTQYF. The CDR3 DNA sequence: TGTGCCAGCAGTTACCTCCTGACAGAACCCCCAGATACGCAGTATTTT.

V gene TRBV5-1 combines with J gene TRBJ2-5; possible D gene TRBD1, 6 bases. Trimming pared 0 bases from V and 5 bases from J, leaving 17 bases between. Germline CDR1 reads SGHRS; CDR2 reads YFSETQ. The length of the CDR3 is 16 residues. The CDR3 nucleotides are TGCGCCAGCAGCTTGGGAACTCTGGGGGCAGGGGAGACCCAGTACTTC. Residues: CASSLGTLGAGETQYF.

The rearrangement links TRBV21-1 to TRBJ1-5; TRBD1, the table's D call, was not compared with the DNA. TRBV21-1 is described as a pseudogene. The CDR3 runs 22 residues. Written as DNA, the CDR3 is TGTGCCAGCAGTAACGCTTGCTACCGGGACAGCCTACCTCTTTATAGCAATCAGCCCCAGCATTTT. As protein: CASSNACYRDSLPLYSNQPQHF.

In its sample, this clone was seen a few times. The chain joins TRBV7-6 to TRBJ1-5, with 10 bases lining up with TRBD1. Trimming took 5 bases from V and 0 from J; bases not matched to a gene: 1. This CDR3 region has 15 residues. Germline V gene sequence: CDR1 SGHVS, CDR2 FNYEAQ. In DNA, the CDR3 is TGTGCCAGCAGCCGGACAGGGGGTAGCAATCAGCCCCAGCATTTT. This gives the protein CASSRTGGSNQPQHF. The entire variable domain, with the rest obtained from reference TRBV7-6 and TRBJ1-5, is as follows: GAGVSQSPRYKVTKRGQDVALRCDPISGHVSLYWYRQALGQGPEFLTYFNYEAQQDKSGLPNDRFSAERPEGSISTLTIQRTEQRDSAMYRCASSRTGGSNQPQHFGDGTRLSIL.

The chain recombines TRBV4-2 with TRBJ1-5; the D gene is possibly TRBD1 (6 bases). Germline CDR1 and CDR2: LGHNA and YNFKEQ. Deletions cut 0 bases from V and 7 bases from J, with 13 bases between. The CDR3 sequence is 15 residues long. For the CDR3, the DNA is TGTGCCAGCAGCCAAGACCCCGGGGGCGGACAGCCCCAGCATTTT. This sequence encodes CASSQDPGGGQPQHF.

The chain combines TRBV4-3 with TRBJ1-6; perhaps TRBD1 as D (5 bases). V dropped 0 bases and J dropped 2 bases, with 11 bases sitting between them. The germline gives CDR1 LGHNA, CDR2 YSLEER. The CDR3 has 17 amino acids. CDR3 sequence reads: CASSQDSKDTYNSPLHF. The CDR3 coding sequence is TGCGCCAGCAGCCAAGATAGTAAGGACACCTATAATTCACCCCTCCACTTT.

J is TRBJ1-4 and V is TRBV7-9; D not certain. The CDR3 extends over 14 amino acids. Germline V lookup: CDR1 SEHNR, CDR2 FQNEAQ (reference sequence). V lost 4 bases and J 7 bases, leaving 13 bases between the germline ends. The CDR3 spells CASSSPQRPEKLFF. As DNA, the CDR3 is TGTGCCAGCAGCTCACCACAGAGACCTGAAAAACTGTTTTTT.

The chain carries TRBV30 and TRBJ2-5, with 12 bases aligning to TRBD1. Trimming at V came to 1 base and at J to 5 bases, leaving 5 bases not matched to a gene. CDR1 is GTSNPN and CDR2 is SVGIG in the germline V gene (reference sequence). The CDR3 has 15 amino acids. The CDR3 loop is CAWSGDRGLLETQYF. The CDR3, as DNA: TGTGCCTGGAGTGGGGACAGGGGGCTGCTGGAGACCCAGTACTTC.

The chain joins TRBV14 to TRBJ2-2; D might be TRBD1 or TRBD2, each matching 5 bases. CDR3 length equals 14 residues. Germline V gives CDR1 SGHDN, CDR2 FVKESK. V dropped 0 bases and J dropped 5 bases, with 7 bases sitting between them. CDR3 region: CASSQDWGTGELFF. The CDR3, as DNA: TGTGCCAGCAGCCAAGATTGGGGGACCGGGGAGCTGTTTTTT.

This clone has just a few counts. The rearrangement joins TRBV7-3 to TRBJ2-1; D possibly corresponds to TRBD2 (5 bases). Per the germline V gene, CDR1 is SGHTA and CDR2 is FQGTGA. The CDR3 covers 15 residues. V lost 6 bases, J lost 6 bases, and 18 bases lay in between. CDR3 amino acids: CASSRSGGQVNEQFF. The CDR3 DNA reads as TGTGCCAGCAGTCGCAGCGGAGGCCAAGTCAATGAGCAGTTCTTC.

The chain joins TRBV2 to TRBJ1-6, with 8 bases aligning to TRBD1. CDR1 is SNHLY and CDR2 is FYNNEI in the germline V gene. The V gene end was trimmed by 4 bases and the J gene end by 6 bases; junction bases not matched to a gene: 5. The CDR3 has 15 amino acids. CDR3 sequence (DNA): TGTGCCAGCAGTGGACAGGACAGGGTTAATTCACCCCTCCACTTT. Protein: CASSGQDRVNSPLHF.

The V call is TRBV5-1, the J call TRBJ2-3, with D possibly being TRBD2 (5 bases). Trimming cost V 4 bases and J 2 bases, with 14 bases left between them. CDR3 length: 15 residues. Per germline, CDR1 SGHRS and CDR2 YFSETQ. The CDR3, as DNA: TGCGCCAGCAGCGTCGGACTGGCGAACACAGATACGCAGTATTTT. Protein sequence: CASSVGLANTDTQYF.

The chain couples TRBV5-1 to TRBJ2-5; D is perhaps TRBD2 (6 bases). Deletions cut 0 bases from V and 4 bases from J, with 13 bases between. Looked up from germline, CDR1 is SGHRS and CDR2 is YFSETQ. The CDR3 is 15 amino acids. CDR3 DNA: TGCGCCAGCAGCTTGGGAGCGGGTAGAGGAGAGACCCAGTACTTC. It encodes CASSLGAGRGETQYF.

This chain links TRBV6-5 with TRBJ2-3; TRBD2 aligns across 9 bases. The CDR3 extends over 13 amino acids. Germline CDR1 reads MNHEY; CDR2 reads SVGAGI. The V segment lost 6 bases and the J segment 6 bases; nucleotides outside the gene matches: 4. The CDR3 nucleotides are TGTGCCAGCAGGCTCCTAGCGGGGGATACGCAGTATTTT. Its translation: CASRLLAGDTQYF.

This chain joins TRBV13 and TRBJ2-1; 10 bases agree with TRBD2. The trim removed 1 base at V and 10 bases at J, leaving 4 bases unmatched. Germline V gene sequence: CDR1 PRHDT, CDR2 FYEKMQ (reference sequence). The CDR3 spans 14 residues. The CDR3 region is CASSLASGRREQFF. As DNA, the CDR3 is TGTGCCAGCAGCTTAGCTAGCGGGAGACGGGAGCAGTTCTTC.

The rearrangement uses TRBV19 and TRBJ2-7; 7 nucleotides match TRBD1. The germline V gene encodes CDR1 LNHDA and CDR2 SQIVND (reference sequence). This CDR3 region has 14 residues. Losses at the gene ends were 10 bases for V and 0 bases for J; bases not matched to a gene: 9. For the CDR3, the DNA is TGTGCCACCTCCCCACGGGACAGCTCCTACGAGCAGTACTTC. It specifies CATSPRDSSYEQYF.

The chain joins TRBV30 to TRBJ2-7; maybe TRBD2 (5 bases). Germline-derived CDR1 and CDR2 are GTSNPN and SVGIG (reference sequence). V was shortened by 5 bases and J by 2 bases, with 10 bases between the two germline ends. This CDR3 comprises 12 residues. CDR3 DNA: TGTGCCTGGCTACGGGGTACCTACGAGCAGTACTTC. Amino acid sequence: CAWLRGTYEQYF.

The V gene is TRBV7-9, the J gene TRBJ1-1, with D perhaps TRBD1 (6 bases). The V end was cut by 4 bases, the J end by 3 bases, with 15 bases between. The germline V gene encodes CDR1 SEHNR and CDR2 FQNEAQ (reference sequence). The CDR3 extends over 15 amino acids. The CDR3 here is CASSSRGRGDTEAFF. CDR3 coding DNA: TGTGCCAGCAGCTCACGGGGGCGCGGAGACACTGAAGCTTTCTTT.

The chain combines TRBV11-2 with TRBJ2-3; TRBD2 agrees at 11 bases. With V trimmed by 1 base and J by 5 bases, 11 bases remained unmatched. This CDR3 comprises 18 residues. The V gene's germline CDR1 is SGHAT and CDR2 FQNNGV. The CDR3 here is CASSLGVGSGRAGDTQYF. The CDR3 nucleotides are TGTGCCAGCAGCTTAGGGGTTGGTAGCGGGAGGGCCGGAGATACGCAGTATTTT. Full variable domain (outside the CDR3, taken from reference TRBV11-2 and TRBJ2-3): EAGVAQSPRYKIIEKRQSVAFWCNPISGHATLYWYQQILGQGPKLLIQFQNNGVVDDSQLPKDRFSAERLKGVDSTLKIQPAKLEDSAVYLCASSLGVGSGRAGDTQYFGPGTRLTVL.

The chain links TRBV5-1 to TRBJ2-1; perhaps TRBD2 as D (6 bases). From germline, CDR1 is SGHRS and CDR2 YFSETQ. The CDR3 has 15 amino acids. Trimming left V 4 bases short and J 5 bases short, with 16 bases between. CDR3 in DNA: TGCGCCAGCAGCGTCGGAGGGTGGGGGGACAATGAGCAGTTCTTC. As protein: CASSVGGWGDNEQFF.

The gene calls are TRBV6-5 and TRBJ2-5; D perhaps matches TRBD1 (5 bases). There are 13 residues in the CDR3. Trimming removed 6 bases at V and 5 bases at J, with 13 bases between. Per the germline V gene, CDR1 is MNHEY and CDR2 is SVGAGI. DNA for the CDR3: TGTGCCAGCAGGCTAAGGGGTGGGGAGACCCAGTACTTC. Encoded protein: CASRLRGGETQYF.